Sequencing of this T cell receptor (beta chain) was carried out in a study of T cells in localized non-small cell lung cancer. Study-level points and caveats: Adjacent lung held a median roughly 54 of the top 100 tumor clones.

The V and J ends lost 4 bases and 3 bases, in that order; junction bases with no gene match: 6. This CDR3 comprises 15 residues. Germline V CDR1 and CDR2: SGHDN, FVKESK. Clones were read by immunoSEQ multiplex PCR, and TCRdb kept only the in-frame ones, dropping some. The data show about 52,000 clones, about 88% seen once. In regard to this clone: The antigen is not known.

The J gene is TRBJ2-4, the V gene TRBV14, with 7 bases matching TRBD2. This sample comprised PBMCs, obtained before any cancer treatment. The receptor was derived from a female donor with stage II lung adenocarcinoma. CDR3 loop: CASSPTGGFKNIQYF. For the CDR3, the DNA is TGTGCCAGCAGCCCGACGGGGGGATTCAAAAACATTCAGTACTTC. The entire variable domain, with the rest obtained from reference TRBV14 and TRBJ2-4, is as follows: EAGVTQFPSHSVIEKGQTVTLRCDPISGHDNLYWYRRVMGKEIKFLLHFVKESKQDESGMPNNRFLAERTGGTYSTLKVQPAELEDSGVYFCASSPTGGFKNIQYFGAGTRLSVL.